These 10 T cell receptor beta chains were all obtained from the same sample, sequenced in a study of T cell changes during pregnancy in multiple sclerosis. The assay was immunoSEQ multiplex PCR, and TCRdb's table has in-frame clones only and misses some. The repertoire has around 31,000 clones, 90% of them found once; the top ten carry over 0.5%. Sequences were derived from CD4+ T cells from peripheral blood mononuclear cells, sampled in the third trimester of pregnancy. These receptors were obtained from a female donor in good health, enrolled as a control in a pregnancy study.

In its sample, this clone was seen a few times. This chain uses TRBV5-8 with TRBJ1-5; maybe TRBD1 (6 bases). The length of the CDR3 is 16 residues. Germline loops: CDR1 SGHTS, CDR2 YDEGEE. The V end was cut by 4 bases, the J end by 2 bases, with 16 bases between. The DNA for the CDR3 is TGTGCCAGCAGCCCCGGGGGGGGGCTGGGCAATCAGCCCCAGCATTTT. It specifies CASSPGGGLGNQPQHF.

J is TRBJ2-3 and V is TRBV20-1; D remains unclear. The CDR3 has 11 residues. Germline V CDR1 and CDR2: DFQATT, SNEGSKA (reference sequence). The CDR3 region is CTSRSTDTQYF. DNA of the CDR3: TGCACCTCTAGAAGCACAGATACGCAGTATTTT.

The chain employs TRBV15 and TRBJ2-1, with D possibly matching TRBD1 (12 bases). V was pared by 0 bases and J by 8 bases, with 35 bases between. This CDR3 is 22 amino acids long. Germline CDR1 is LNHNV and CDR2 is YYDKDF (reference sequence). DNA of the CDR3: TGTGCCACCAGCAGAGAGGGACAGGGGGCGCGTTTACTAGCGGGAGTAGGCTATGAGCAGTTCTTC. Translating it yields CATSREGQGARLLAGVGYEQFF.

This rearrangement joins TRBV9 to TRBJ1-6, with 12 positions matching TRBD1. This CDR3 is built from 16 residues. Germline lookup yields CDR1 SGDLS and CDR2 YYNGEE. V trimming: 0 bases; J trimming: 8 bases; junction bases outside the gene matches: 3. CDR3 nucleotides: TGTGCCAGCAGCGTAGGGGGGGACAGGGGGCATTCACCCCTCCACTTT. This codes for CASSVGGDRGHSPLHF. Combining the CDR3 with reference TRBV9 and TRBJ1-6 gives the whole variable domain DSGVTQTPKHLITATGQRVTLRCSPRSGDLSVYWYQQSLDQGLQFLIQYYNGEERAKGNILERFSAQQFPDLHSELNLSSLELGDSALYFCASSVGGDRGHSPLHFGNGTRLTVT.

The chain is built from TRBV30 and TRBJ1-1; tentatively, D is TRBD1 (6 bases). V was trimmed by 3 bases and J by 3 bases, leaving 11 bases between them. This CDR3 is 13 amino acids long. The germline V gene has CDR1 GTSNPN and CDR2 SVGIG (reference sequence). The CDR3 DNA reads TGTGCCTGGAGGGGAGGGGGTGACACTGAAGCTTTCTTT. Its translation is CAWRGGGDTEAFF.

The DNA of the CDR3 is TGTGCCAGCAGTACCGGCAGGGCTAGCAATCAGCCCCAGCATTTT. Protein sequence: CASSTGRASNQPQHF. This chain links TRBV2 with TRBJ1-5, with D perhaps TRBD1 (5 bases). Germline V gives CDR1 SNHLY, CDR2 FYNNEI. There are 15 residues in the CDR3. With 5 bases removed from V and 0 bases from J, the gap between germline ends came to 11 bases.

In DNA form, the CDR3 reads TGTGCCTGGACCTACAGCTATGGCTACACCTTC. Translating gives CAWTYSYGYTF. The chain joins TRBV30 to TRBJ1-2; no clear D gene. This CDR3 comprises 11 residues. V was trimmed by 4 bases and J by 4 bases, leaving 7 bases between them. Germline V lookup: CDR1 GTSNPN, CDR2 SVGIG (reference sequence).

The chain combines TRBV9 with TRBJ2-7, with a weak D call TRBD2 (5 bases). V was cut by 3 bases and J by 2 bases, with 18 bases left in between. Germline V lookup: CDR1 SGDLS, CDR2 YYNGEE. The CDR3 loop spans 16 amino acids. DNA of the CDR3: TGTGCCAGCAGCGCCCTCGGGCTAGCCGGGCCCTACGAGCAGTACTTC. This translates into CASSALGLAGPYEQYF.

V gene TRBV7-2 combines with J gene TRBJ2-7; D perhaps matches TRBD1 (6 bases). CDR1 and CDR2 from the germline V gene are SGHTA and FQGNSA. Trimming shortened V by 2 bases and J by 0 bases, and 8 bases separated the two germline ends. The CDR3 totals 14 residues. The chain's CDR3 is CASSLTGSSYEQYF. The CDR3 DNA is TGTGCCAGCAGCTTAACAGGGAGCTCCTACGAGCAGTACTTC.

CDR3: CASSERPGQAINQGFDEQYF. DNA of the CDR3: TGTGCCAGCAGTGAAAGGCCCGGACAGGCTATTAACCAAGGATTCGACGAGCAGTACTTC. The chain employs TRBV6-1 and TRBJ2-7; TRBD1 aligns across 7 bases. The CDR3 extends over 20 amino acids. With 2 bases clipped from V and 5 bases from J, the junction kept 24 bases outside the gene matches. The V gene's germline CDR1 is MNHNS and CDR2 SASEGT.